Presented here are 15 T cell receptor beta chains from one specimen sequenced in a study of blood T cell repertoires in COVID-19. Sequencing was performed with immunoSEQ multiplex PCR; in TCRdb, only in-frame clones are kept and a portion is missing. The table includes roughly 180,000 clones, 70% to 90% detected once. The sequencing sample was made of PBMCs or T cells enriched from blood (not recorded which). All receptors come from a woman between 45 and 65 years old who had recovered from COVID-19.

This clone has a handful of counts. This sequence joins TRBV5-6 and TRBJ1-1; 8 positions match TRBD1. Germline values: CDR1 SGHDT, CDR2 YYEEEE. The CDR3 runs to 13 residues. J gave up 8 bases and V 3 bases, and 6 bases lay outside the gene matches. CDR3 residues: CASSSQGAWEAFF. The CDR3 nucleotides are TGTGCCAGCAGCTCTCAGGGGGCTTGGGAAGCTTTCTTT. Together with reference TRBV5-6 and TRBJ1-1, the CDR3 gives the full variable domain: DAGVTQSPTHLIKTRGQQVTLRCSPKSGHDTVSWYQQALGQGPQFIFQYYEEEERQRGNFPDRFSGHQFPNYSSELNVNALLLGDSALYLCASSSQGAWEAFFGQGTRLTVV.

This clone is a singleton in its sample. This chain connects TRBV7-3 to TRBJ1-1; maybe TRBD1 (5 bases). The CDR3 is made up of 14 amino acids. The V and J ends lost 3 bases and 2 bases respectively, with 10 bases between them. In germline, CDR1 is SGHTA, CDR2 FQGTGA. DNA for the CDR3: TGTGCCAGCAGCTTCGCGGGGGGAAACACTGAAGCTTTCTTT. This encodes CASSFAGGNTEAFF.

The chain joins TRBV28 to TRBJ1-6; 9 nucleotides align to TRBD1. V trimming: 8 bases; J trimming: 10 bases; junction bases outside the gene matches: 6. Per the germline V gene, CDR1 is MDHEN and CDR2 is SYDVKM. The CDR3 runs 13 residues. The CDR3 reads CASSGTGRSPLHF. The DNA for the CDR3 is TGTGCCAGCTCAGGGACAGGGAGATCACCCCTCCACTTT.

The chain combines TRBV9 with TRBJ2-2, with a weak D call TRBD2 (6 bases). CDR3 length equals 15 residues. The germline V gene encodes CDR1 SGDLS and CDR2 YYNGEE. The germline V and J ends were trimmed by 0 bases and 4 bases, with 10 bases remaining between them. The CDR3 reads CASSVGLAFTGELFF. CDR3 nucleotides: TGTGCCAGCAGCGTAGGGCTAGCGTTCACCGGGGAGCTGTTTTTT.

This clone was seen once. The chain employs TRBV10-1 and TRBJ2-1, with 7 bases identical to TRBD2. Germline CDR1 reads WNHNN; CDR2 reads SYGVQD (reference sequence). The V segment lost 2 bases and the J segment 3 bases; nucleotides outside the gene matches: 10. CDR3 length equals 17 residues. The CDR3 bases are TGCGCCAGCAGTGAGATAGGGTCTAGCGGTAGCTACAATGAGCAGTTCTTC. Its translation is CASSEIGSSGSYNEQFF.

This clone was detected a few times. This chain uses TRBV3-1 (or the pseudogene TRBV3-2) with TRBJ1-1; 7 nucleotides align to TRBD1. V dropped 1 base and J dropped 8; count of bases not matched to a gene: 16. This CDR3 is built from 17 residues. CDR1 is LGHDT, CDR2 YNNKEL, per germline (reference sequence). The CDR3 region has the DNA TGTGCCAGCAGCCAAGTTGGGAGCGGAGGGGGCCAGCTGGAAGCTTTCTTT. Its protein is CASSQVGSGGGQLEAFF.

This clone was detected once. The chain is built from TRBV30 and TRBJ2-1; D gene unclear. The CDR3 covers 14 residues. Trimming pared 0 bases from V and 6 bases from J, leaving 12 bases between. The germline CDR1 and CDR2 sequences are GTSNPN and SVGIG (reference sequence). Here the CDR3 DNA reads TGTGCCTGGAGTGTATACTATCCCTCCAATGAGCAGTTCTTC. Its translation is CAWSVYYPSNEQFF.

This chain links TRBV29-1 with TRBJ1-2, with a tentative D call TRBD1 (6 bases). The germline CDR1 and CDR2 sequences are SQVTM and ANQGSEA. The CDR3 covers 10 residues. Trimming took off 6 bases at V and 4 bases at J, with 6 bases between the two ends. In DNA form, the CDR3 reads TGCAGCGTGGACAGCTATGGCTACACCTTC. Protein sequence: CSVDSYGYTF.

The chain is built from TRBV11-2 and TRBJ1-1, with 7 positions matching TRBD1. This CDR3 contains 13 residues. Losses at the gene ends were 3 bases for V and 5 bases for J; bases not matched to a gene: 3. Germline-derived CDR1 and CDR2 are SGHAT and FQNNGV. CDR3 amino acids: CASSFAGGTEAFF. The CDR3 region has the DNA TGTGCCAGCAGCTTCGCAGGGGGAACTGAAGCTTTCTTT.

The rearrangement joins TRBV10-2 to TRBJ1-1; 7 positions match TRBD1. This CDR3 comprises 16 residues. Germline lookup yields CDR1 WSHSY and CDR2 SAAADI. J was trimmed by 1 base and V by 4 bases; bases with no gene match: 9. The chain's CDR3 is CASSGTPGQTNTEAFF. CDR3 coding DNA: TGCGCCAGCAGTGGTACACCGGGACAGACGAACACTGAAGCTTTCTTT.

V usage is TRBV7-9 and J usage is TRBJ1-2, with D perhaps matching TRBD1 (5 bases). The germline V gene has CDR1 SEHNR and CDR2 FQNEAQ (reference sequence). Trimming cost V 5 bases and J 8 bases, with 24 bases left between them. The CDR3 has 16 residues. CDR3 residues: CASSPSLFPRAAGYTF. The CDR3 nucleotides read TGTGCCAGCAGCCCCAGCCTCTTCCCCAGGGCGGCCGGCTACACCTTC.

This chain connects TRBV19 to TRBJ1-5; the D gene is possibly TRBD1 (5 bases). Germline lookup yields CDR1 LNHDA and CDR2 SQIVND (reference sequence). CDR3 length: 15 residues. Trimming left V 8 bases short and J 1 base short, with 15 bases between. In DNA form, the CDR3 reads TGTGCCAGTTCAACGGGACTCAGGAGCAATCAGCCCCAGCATTTT. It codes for CASSTGLRSNQPQHF.

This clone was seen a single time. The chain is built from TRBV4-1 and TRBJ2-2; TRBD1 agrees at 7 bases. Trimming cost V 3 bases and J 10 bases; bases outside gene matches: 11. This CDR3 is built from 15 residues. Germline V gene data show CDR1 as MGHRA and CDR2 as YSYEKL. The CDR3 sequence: CASSHGDRAVQELFF. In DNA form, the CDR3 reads TGCGCCAGCAGCCATGGAGACAGGGCCGTTCAGGAGCTGTTTTTT.

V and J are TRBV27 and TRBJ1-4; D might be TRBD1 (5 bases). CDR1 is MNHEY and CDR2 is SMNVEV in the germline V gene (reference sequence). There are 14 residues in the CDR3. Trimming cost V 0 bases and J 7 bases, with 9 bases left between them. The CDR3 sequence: CASSLSGGGEKLFF. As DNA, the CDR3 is TGTGCCAGCAGTTTATCCGGGGGGGGTGAAAAACTGTTTTTT.

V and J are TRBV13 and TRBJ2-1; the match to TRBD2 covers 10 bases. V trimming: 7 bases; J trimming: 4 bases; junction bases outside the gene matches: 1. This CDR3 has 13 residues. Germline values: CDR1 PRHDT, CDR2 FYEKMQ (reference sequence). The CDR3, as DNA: TGTGCCAGCAAGCGGGAGGGGTACAATGAGCAGTTCTTC. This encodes CASKREGYNEQFF.